The 27 T cell receptor beta chains reported below all come from one sample, sequenced in a study of blood T cell repertoires in COVID-19. Assay: immunoSEQ multiplex PCR; the TCRdb copy retains only in-frame clones and omits some. The sample consists of about 49,000 clones, approximately 95% of them appearing once. Input material: peripheral blood. The receptor source for this set is a man in his sixties with COVID-19, enrolled during active disease.

The chain carries TRBV4-1 and TRBJ2-4; maybe TRBD1 (6 bases). V lost 0 bases and J 2 bases, leaving 11 bases between the germline ends. The length of the CDR3 is 16 residues. CDR1 is MGHRA and CDR2 is YSYEKL in the germline V gene. The CDR3 sequence: CASSQEQQGTKNIQYF. The CDR3 DNA reads as TGCGCCAGCAGCCAAGAACAACAGGGCACCAAAAACATTCAGTACTTC.

This clone was seen a single time. This sequence joins TRBV12-1 and TRBJ2-4; the table's D gene call, TRBD2, was not cross checked with the DNA. TRBV12-1 is assigned pseudogene status. The CDR3 length is 16 residues. The CDR3 sequence is CASSPWRAKAKNIQYF. Written as DNA, the CDR3 is TGTGCCAGCAGCCCTTGGAGGGCTAAAGCCAAAAACATTCAGTACTTC.

This sequence joins TRBV4-3 and TRBJ2-3; D might be TRBD2 (6 bases). Germline V gene data show CDR1 as LGHNA and CDR2 as YSLEER. CDR3 length equals 15 residues. Between the trimmed V and J ends, which lost 0 bases and 8 bases, there was a span of 15 bases. DNA for the CDR3: TGCGCCAGCAGCCAAGAAAGGAGGGTCCGGGCTACGCAGTATTTT. It specifies CASSQERRVRATQYF.

This chain links TRBV19 with TRBJ1-2, with 7 bases fitting TRBD1. Unmatched junction bases numbered 11, after V lost 4 bases and J lost 9 bases. The CDR3 totals 14 residues. Looked up from germline, CDR1 is LNHDA and CDR2 is SQIVND (reference sequence). This chain's CDR3 is CASSSRTGALSYTF. DNA for the CDR3: TGTGCCAGTAGTAGCCGGACAGGCGCCCTGAGCTACACCTTC.

This clone was counted once. The rearrangement joins TRBV5-5 to TRBJ1-1; weak D call: TRBD1 (6 bases). Germline CDR1 is SGHKS and CDR2 is YYEKEE (reference sequence). This CDR3 has 20 amino acids. V lost 2 bases and J lost 0, with 26 bases in between. CDR3 residues: CASSFKDSYREWTMNTEAFF. CDR3 nucleotide sequence: TGTGCCAGCAGCTTCAAAGACTCTTACAGGGAATGGACAATGAACACTGAAGCTTTCTTT.

The chain uses TRBV4-1 and TRBJ2-7; maybe TRBD1 (6 bases). The CDR3 covers 13 residues. Trimming shortened V by 0 bases and J by 10 bases, and 13 bases separated the two germline ends. Looked up from germline, CDR1 is MGHRA and CDR2 is YSYEKL. The CDR3, as DNA: TGCGCCAGCAGCCAAGATGGGGGCCTCGAACAGTACTTC. Its protein is CASSQDGGLEQYF.

The gene calls are TRBV27 and TRBJ2-2; the D gene is possibly TRBD1 (5 bases). The germline V and J ends were trimmed by 6 bases and 6 bases, with 14 bases remaining between them. CDR3 length: 14 residues. CDR1 is MNHEY and CDR2 is SMNVEV in the germline V gene (reference sequence). The CDR3 region has the DNA TGTGCCAGCAGCAGGCAGGGCGTATCCGGGGAGCTGTTTTTT. Its protein product is CASSRQGVSGELFF.

V is TRBV7-2 and J is TRBJ2-1, with 11 bases lining up with TRBD2. Per the germline V gene, CDR1 is SGHTA and CDR2 is FQGNSA. V gave up 5 bases and J gave up 9 bases; unmatched junction bases: 9. The CDR3 length is 15 residues. The CDR3 protein is CASSRSGGATSEQFF. The CDR3 DNA is TGTGCCAGCAGCCGTAGCGGGGGGGCCACGAGTGAGCAGTTCTTC.

This chain uses TRBV28 with TRBJ1-2, with 10 bases identical to TRBD1. From germline, CDR1 is MDHEN and CDR2 SYDVKM. This CDR3 comprises 15 residues. V lost 4 bases to trimming and J lost 5 bases; unmatched junction nucleotides: 7. CDR3 in amino acids: CASSYGTGAVYGYTF. The CDR3 DNA reads as TGTGCCAGCAGTTATGGGACAGGGGCCGTTTATGGCTACACCTTC.

This chain joins TRBV5-1 and TRBJ2-7; possible D gene TRBD1, 5 bases. This CDR3 spans 13 amino acids. The germline V gene has CDR1 SGHRS and CDR2 YFSETQ. Trimming pared 6 bases from V and 6 bases from J, leaving 16 bases between. DNA for the CDR3: TGCGCCAGCACCAAGATTCAGGGTAGCGAGCAGTACTTC. Amino acids: CASTKIQGSEQYF.

This clone was seen more than once but under ten times. The chain carries TRBV3-1 (or the pseudogene TRBV3-2) and TRBJ1-5; possibly TRBD1 for D (5 bases). The germline V and J ends were trimmed by 1 base and 7 bases, with 11 bases remaining between them. The CDR3 extends over 14 amino acids. Germline assignment: CDR1 LGHDT and CDR2 YNNKEL (reference sequence). The CDR3 sequence: CASSQGTGLQPQHF. Here the CDR3 DNA reads TGTGCCAGCAGCCAAGGAACAGGTTTGCAGCCCCAGCATTTT.

The DNA for the CDR3 is TGTGCCAGCAGCACGGACAGGGTAGAGACCCAGTACTTC. Its protein product is CASSTDRVETQYF. The J gene is TRBJ2-5, the V gene TRBV11-1; 8 nucleotides line up with TRBD1. From germline, CDR1 is SGHAT and CDR2 FQDESV (reference sequence). The CDR3 is 13 amino acids. V lost 5 bases to trimming and J lost 4 bases; unmatched junction nucleotides: 3.

V usage is TRBV7-2 and J usage is TRBJ2-7; no clear D gene. Germline CDR1 SGHTA, CDR2 FQGNSA. Trimming stripped 5 bases from V and 4 bases from J, with 12 bases between. CDR3 length equals 13 residues. CDR3 region: CASSTDLMYEQYF. The DNA for the CDR3 is TGTGCCAGCAGCACCGACTTAATGTACGAGCAGTACTTC.

The chain employs TRBV7-6 and TRBJ2-3; D possibly corresponds to TRBD1 (5 bases). The CDR3 runs to 16 residues. Trimming left V 1 base short and J 0 bases short, with 11 bases between. Germline CDR1 is SGHVS and CDR2 is FNYEAQ. The CDR3 here is CASSLGQGQSTDTQYF. Here the CDR3 DNA reads TGTGCCAGCAGCTTAGGGCAGGGCCAAAGCACAGATACGCAGTATTTT.

The V call is TRBV5-1, the J call TRBJ1-2; a possible D gene is TRBD1 (6 bases). CDR1 is SGHRS, CDR2 YFSETQ, per germline. The CDR3 spans 16 residues. V lost 10 bases, J lost 7 bases, and 29 bases lay in between. The CDR3 spells CAPNRLGAGAGGGYTF. The DNA for the CDR3 is TGCGCCCCAAACCGACTCGGGGCGGGGGCAGGAGGTGGCTACACCTTC.

This clone was seen once. V and J are TRBV4-1 and TRBJ2-1, with D perhaps matching TRBD2 (5 bases). The CDR3 covers 16 residues. In germline, CDR1 is MGHRA, CDR2 YSYEKL. Trimming left V 0 bases short and J 0 bases short, with 9 bases between. Here the CDR3 reads CASSQDPGVSYNEQFF. CDR3 sequence (DNA): TGCGCCAGCAGCCAAGATCCCGGGGTCTCCTACAATGAGCAGTTCTTC.

The DNA of the CDR3 is TGTGCCAGCAGCCAGGACTCATGGGAAAAACTGTTTTTT. It encodes CASSQDSWEKLFF. The chain carries TRBV7-9 and TRBJ1-4, with D uncertain. Germline assignment: CDR1 SEHNR and CDR2 FQNEAQ (reference sequence). V gave up 5 bases and J gave up 8 bases, with 12 bases separating them. The CDR3 runs 13 residues. Full variable domain (missing parts from reference TRBV7-9 and TRBJ1-4): DTGVSQNPRHKITKRGQNVTFRCDPISEHNRLYWYRQTLGQGPEFLTYFQNEAQLEKSRLLSDRFSAERPKGSFSTLEIQRTEQGDSAMYLCASSQDSWEKLFFGSGTQLSVL.

The chain couples TRBV7-2 to TRBJ2-5, with D uncertain. The CDR3 extends over 13 amino acids. Germline CDR1 is SGHTA and CDR2 is FQGNSA. V gave up 1 base and J gave up 5 bases, with 8 bases separating them. In nucleotides, the CDR3 is TGTGCCAGCAGCTTAGGGAGCCGGGAGACCCAGTACTTC. This encodes CASSLGSRETQYF. The full variable domain, with the rest looked up from reference TRBV7-2 and TRBJ2-5, is GAGVSQSPSNKVTEKGKDVELRCDPISGHTALYWYRQSLGQGLEFLIYFQGNSAPDKSGLPSDRFSAERTGGSVSTLTIQRTQQEDSAVYLCASSLGSRETQYFGPGTRLLVL.

The rearrangement joins TRBV21-1 to TRBJ2-5; TRBD2 is the table's D call and was not checked against the DNA. TRBV21-1 is a known pseudogene. This CDR3 comprises 16 residues. The CDR3 is CASSKALCGRAGTQYF. In nucleotides, the CDR3 is TGTGCCAGCAGCAAAGCGCTTTGCGGGAGGGCCGGGACCCAGTACTTC.

V is TRBV6-5 and J is TRBJ1-2; D is unresolved. V was clipped by 6 bases and J by 4 bases, with 18 bases between them. CDR3 size: 15 residues. The germline V gene encodes CDR1 MNHEY and CDR2 SVGAGI. CDR3 sequence: CASSADSREVYGYTF. The CDR3 region has the DNA TGTGCCAGCAGCGCAGATTCCCGGGAGGTCTATGGCTACACCTTC.

This chain uses TRBV6-5 with TRBJ1-1; 8 bases align to TRBD1. CDR1 and CDR2 (germline): MNHEY, SVGAGI. Losses at the gene ends were 4 bases for V and 5 bases for J; bases not matched to a gene: 6. This CDR3 is built from 14 residues. The CDR3 reads CASSSHRGRTEAFF. The CDR3 DNA reads as TGTGCCAGCAGTTCCCACAGGGGGAGGACTGAAGCTTTCTTT.

The chain carries TRBV7-3 and TRBJ2-3; D might be TRBD2 (6 bases). Trimming stripped 5 bases from V and 4 bases from J, with 10 bases between. The CDR3 spans 13 residues. Germline-derived CDR1 and CDR2 are SGHTA and FQGTGA. The CDR3 is CASSLPGADTQYF. CDR3 DNA sequence: TGTGCCAGCAGCCTTCCGGGGGCAGATACGCAGTATTTT.

The chain is built from TRBV6-5 and TRBJ2-1, with 9 bases matching TRBD1. Unmatched junction bases numbered 8, after V lost 6 bases and J lost 8 bases. CDR3 length: 14 residues. In germline, CDR1 is MNHEY, CDR2 SVGAGI. Here the CDR3 reads CASRETGGLDEQFF. The CDR3 bases are TGTGCCAGCAGGGAGACAGGGGGGTTAGATGAGCAGTTCTTC.

The J gene is TRBJ1-1, the V gene TRBV12-3 or TRBV12-4; D remains ambiguous. The CDR3 has 13 amino acids. The V end was cut by 3 bases, the J end by 4 bases, with 9 bases between. In DNA form, the CDR3 reads TGTGCCAGCAGTTTGCGGGAGGGCACTGAAGCTTTCTTT. It encodes CASSLREGTEAFF.

The genes are TRBV5-1 and TRBJ2-7, with a possible D match to TRBD1 (5 bases). The CDR3 is 17 amino acids. CDR1 and CDR2 from the germline V gene are SGHRS and YFSETQ. V lost 0 bases and J 7 bases, leaving 23 bases between the germline ends. Here the CDR3 reads CASSLATPVRLGDEQYF. The DNA for the CDR3 is TGCGCCAGCAGCTTGGCCACCCCCGTTAGGCTAGGGGATGAGCAGTACTTC.

The chain is built from TRBV7-9 and TRBJ2-3, with 8 nucleotides matching TRBD1. Unmatched junction bases numbered 7, after V lost 5 bases and J lost 6 bases. The V gene's germline CDR1 is SEHNR and CDR2 FQNEAQ (reference sequence). The CDR3 runs to 14 residues. The CDR3 spells CASSATGVVDTQYF. The CDR3 coding sequence is TGTGCCAGCAGCGCGACAGGGGTGGTGGATACGCAGTATTTT.

Written as DNA, the CDR3 is TGTGCCAGCAGCTTAGATTATGCGGGGGCCTACAATGAGCAGTTCTTC. Protein: CASSLDYAGAYNEQFF. This sequence joins TRBV11-3 and TRBJ2-1, with 7 bases that match TRBD2. Germline CDR1 SGHNT, CDR2 YENEEA. The V gene end was trimmed by 0 bases and the J gene end by 2 bases; junction bases not matched to a gene: 4. The CDR3 length is 16 residues.